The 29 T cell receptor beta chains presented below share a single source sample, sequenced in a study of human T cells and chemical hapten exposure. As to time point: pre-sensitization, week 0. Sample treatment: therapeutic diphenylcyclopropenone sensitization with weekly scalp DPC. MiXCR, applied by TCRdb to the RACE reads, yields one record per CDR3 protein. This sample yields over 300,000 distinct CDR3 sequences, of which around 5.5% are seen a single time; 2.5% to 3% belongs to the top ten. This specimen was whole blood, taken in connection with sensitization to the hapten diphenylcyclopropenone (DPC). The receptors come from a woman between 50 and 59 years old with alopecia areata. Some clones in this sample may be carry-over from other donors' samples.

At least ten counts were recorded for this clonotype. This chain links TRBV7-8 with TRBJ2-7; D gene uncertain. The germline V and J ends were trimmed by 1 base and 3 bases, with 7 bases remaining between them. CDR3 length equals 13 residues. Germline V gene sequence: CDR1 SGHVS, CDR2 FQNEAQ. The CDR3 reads CASSLGILYEQYF. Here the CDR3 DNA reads TGTGCCAGCAGCTTAGGGATACTCTACGAGCAGTACTTC.

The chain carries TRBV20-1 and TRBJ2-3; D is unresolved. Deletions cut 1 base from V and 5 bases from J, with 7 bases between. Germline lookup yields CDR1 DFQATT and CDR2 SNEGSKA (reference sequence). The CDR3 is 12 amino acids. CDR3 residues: CSARVSGDTQYF. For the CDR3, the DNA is TGCAGTGCTAGAGTTTCTGGAGATACGCAGTATTTT.

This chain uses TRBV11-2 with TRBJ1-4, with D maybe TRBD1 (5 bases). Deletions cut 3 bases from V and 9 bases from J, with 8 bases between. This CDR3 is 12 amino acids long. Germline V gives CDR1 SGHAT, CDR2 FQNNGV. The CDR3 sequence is CASSLGGKKLFF. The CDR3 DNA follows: TGTGCCAGCAGCTTGGGGGGTAAAAAACTGTTTTTT.

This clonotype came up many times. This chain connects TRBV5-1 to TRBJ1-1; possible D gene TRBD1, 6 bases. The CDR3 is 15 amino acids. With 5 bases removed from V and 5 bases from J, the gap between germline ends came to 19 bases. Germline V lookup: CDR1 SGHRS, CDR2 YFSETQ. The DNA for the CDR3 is TGCGCCAGCAGGGGGGCGACAGGTCCGAAAACTGAAGCTTTCTTT. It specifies CASRGATGPKTEAFF.

CDR3 loop: CASSSGQGVTGELFF. Here the CDR3 DNA reads TGTGCCAGCAGTTCGGGACAGGGTGTAACCGGGGAGCTGTTTTTT. The chain employs TRBV6-2 or TRBV6-3 and TRBJ2-2; 9 bases map to TRBD1. After removal of 4 bases from V and 5 bases from J, the junction contained 5 bases not matched to a gene. The CDR3 runs 15 residues. Germline lookup yields CDR1 MNHEY and CDR2 SVGEGT.

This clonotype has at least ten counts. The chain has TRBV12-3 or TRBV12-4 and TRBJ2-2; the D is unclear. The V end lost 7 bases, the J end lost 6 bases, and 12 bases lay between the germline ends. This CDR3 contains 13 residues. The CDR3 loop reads CASNYRLAGELFF. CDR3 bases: TGTGCCAGCAACTACCGGTTGGCCGGGGAGCTGTTTTTT.

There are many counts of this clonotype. The CDR3 DNA reads TGTGCCGGCTCGACAGGGCCCAATCAGCCCCAGCATTTT. As protein: CAGSTGPNQPQHF. The rearrangement joins TRBV28 to TRBJ1-5, with 7 bases fitting TRBD1. The CDR3 length is 13 residues. CDR1 is MDHEN and CDR2 is SYDVKM in the germline V gene. Trimming took 11 bases from V and 3 from J; bases not matched to a gene: 7.

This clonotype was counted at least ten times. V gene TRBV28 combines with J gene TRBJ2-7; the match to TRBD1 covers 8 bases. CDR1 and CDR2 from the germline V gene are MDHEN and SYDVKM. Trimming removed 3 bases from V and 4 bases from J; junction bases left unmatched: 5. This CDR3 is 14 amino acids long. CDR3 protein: CASSLTGERYEQYF. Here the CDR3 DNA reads TGTGCCAGCAGTTTGACAGGGGAGAGGTACGAGCAGTACTTC.

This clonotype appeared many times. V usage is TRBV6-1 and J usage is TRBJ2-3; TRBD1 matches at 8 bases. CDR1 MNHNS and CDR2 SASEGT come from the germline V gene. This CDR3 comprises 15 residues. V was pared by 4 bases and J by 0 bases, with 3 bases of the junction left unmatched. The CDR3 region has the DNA TGTGCCAGCAGTGTGGACAGGGTTAGCACAGATACGCAGTATTTT. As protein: CASSVDRVSTDTQYF.

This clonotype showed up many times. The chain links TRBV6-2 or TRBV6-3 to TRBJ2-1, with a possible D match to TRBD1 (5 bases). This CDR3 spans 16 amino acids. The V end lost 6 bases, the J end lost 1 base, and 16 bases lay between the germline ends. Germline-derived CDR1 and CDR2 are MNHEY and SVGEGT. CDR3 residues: CASRLTGSLSYNEQFF. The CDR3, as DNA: TGTGCCAGCAGACTAACAGGTTCCCTTTCCTACAATGAGCAGTTCTTC.

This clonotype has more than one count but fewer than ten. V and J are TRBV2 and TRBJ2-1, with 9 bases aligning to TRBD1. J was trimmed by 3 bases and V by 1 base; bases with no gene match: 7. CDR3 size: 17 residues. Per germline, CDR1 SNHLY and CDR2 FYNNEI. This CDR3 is CASSEGLGTGYYNEQFF. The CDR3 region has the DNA TGTGCCAGCAGTGAAGGACTGGGGACAGGGTACTACAATGAGCAGTTCTTC.

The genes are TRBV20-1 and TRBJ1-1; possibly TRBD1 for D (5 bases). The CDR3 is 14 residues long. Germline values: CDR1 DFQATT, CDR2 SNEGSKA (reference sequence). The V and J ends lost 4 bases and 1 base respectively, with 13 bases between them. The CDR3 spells CSANLGLKNTEAFF. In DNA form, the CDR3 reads TGCAGTGCTAACCTGGGACTCAAGAACACTGAAGCTTTCTTT.

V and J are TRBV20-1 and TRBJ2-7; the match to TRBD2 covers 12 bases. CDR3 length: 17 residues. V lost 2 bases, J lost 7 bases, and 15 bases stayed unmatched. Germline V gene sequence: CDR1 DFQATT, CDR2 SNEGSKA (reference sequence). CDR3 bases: TGCAGTGCTAGAACCCTAGCGGGAGGGATGCATGTAGGGGAGCAGTACTTC. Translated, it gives CSARTLAGGMHVGEQYF.

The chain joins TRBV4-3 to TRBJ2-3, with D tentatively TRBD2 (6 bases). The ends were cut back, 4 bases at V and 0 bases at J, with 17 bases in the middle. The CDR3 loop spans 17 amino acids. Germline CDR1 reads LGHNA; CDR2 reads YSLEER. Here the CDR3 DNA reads TGCGCCAGCAGCCTTCAAAGCGGGTCACTAAGCACAGATACGCAGTATTTT. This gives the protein CASSLQSGSLSTDTQYF.

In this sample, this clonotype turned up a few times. For the CDR3, the DNA is TGTGCCAGCACCCTAAGCTCCAAGTCACCCCTCCACTTT. Translated, it gives CASTLSSKSPLHF. The chain employs TRBV6-1 and TRBJ1-6, with D unclear. The CDR3 is 13 amino acids. V lost 7 bases, J lost 10 bases, and 14 bases lay in between. Germline V lookup: CDR1 MNHNS, CDR2 SASEGT.

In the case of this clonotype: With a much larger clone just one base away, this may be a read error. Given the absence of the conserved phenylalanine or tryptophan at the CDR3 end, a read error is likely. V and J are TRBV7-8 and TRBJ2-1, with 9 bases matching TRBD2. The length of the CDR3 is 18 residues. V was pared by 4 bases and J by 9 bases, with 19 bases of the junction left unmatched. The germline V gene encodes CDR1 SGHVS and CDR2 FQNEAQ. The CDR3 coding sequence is TGTGCCAGCAGCTCGCAACACCCCCTAGCGGGATTATACGTTGAGCAGTTCATC. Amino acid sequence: CASSSQHPLAGLYVEQFI.

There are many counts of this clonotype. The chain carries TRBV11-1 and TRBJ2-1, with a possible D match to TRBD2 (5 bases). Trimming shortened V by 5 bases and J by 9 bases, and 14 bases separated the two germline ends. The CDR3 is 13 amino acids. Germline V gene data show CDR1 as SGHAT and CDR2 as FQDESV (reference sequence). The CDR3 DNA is TGTGCCAGCAGCCCTTTCCCCAGCGGTGAGCAGTTCTTC. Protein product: CASSPFPSGEQFF.

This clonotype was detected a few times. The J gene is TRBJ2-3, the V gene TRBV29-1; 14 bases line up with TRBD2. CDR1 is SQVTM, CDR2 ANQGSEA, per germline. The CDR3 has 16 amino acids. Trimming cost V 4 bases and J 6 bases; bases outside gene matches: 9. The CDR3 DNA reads TGCAGCGTTGTACTGGGACTAGCGGGAGCTATGGATACGCAGTATTTT. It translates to CSVVLGLAGAMDTQYF.

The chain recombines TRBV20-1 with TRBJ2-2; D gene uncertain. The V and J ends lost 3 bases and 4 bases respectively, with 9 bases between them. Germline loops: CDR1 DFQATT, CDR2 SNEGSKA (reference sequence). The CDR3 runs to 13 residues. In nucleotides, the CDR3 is TGCAGTGCTAGTGGTCAAAGCACCGGGGAGCTGTTTTTT. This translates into CSASGQSTGELFF.

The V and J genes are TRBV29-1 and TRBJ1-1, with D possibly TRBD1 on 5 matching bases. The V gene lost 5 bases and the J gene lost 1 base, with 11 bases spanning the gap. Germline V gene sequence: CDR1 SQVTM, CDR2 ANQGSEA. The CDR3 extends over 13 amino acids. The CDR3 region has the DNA TGCAGCGTTCTCAGGGAACCGAACACTGAAGCTTTCTTT. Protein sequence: CSVLREPNTEAFF.

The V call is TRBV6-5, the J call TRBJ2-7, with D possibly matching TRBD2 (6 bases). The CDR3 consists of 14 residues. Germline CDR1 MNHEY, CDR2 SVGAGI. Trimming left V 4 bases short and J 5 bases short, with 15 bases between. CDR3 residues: CASSSRDSYDEQYF. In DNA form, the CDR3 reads TGTGCCAGCAGTTCCCGGGACTCCTATGACGAGCAGTACTTC.

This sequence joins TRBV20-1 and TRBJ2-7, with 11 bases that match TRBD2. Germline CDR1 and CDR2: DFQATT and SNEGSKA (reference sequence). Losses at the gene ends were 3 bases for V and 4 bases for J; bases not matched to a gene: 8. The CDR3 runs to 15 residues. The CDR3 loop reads CSASVMTSGTYEQYF. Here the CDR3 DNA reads TGCAGTGCTAGTGTCATGACTAGCGGGACTTACGAGCAGTACTTC.

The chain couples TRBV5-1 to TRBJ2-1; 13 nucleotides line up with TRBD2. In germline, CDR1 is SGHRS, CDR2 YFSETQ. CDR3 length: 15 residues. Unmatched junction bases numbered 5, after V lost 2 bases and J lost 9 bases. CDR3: CASSFTSGGATEQFF. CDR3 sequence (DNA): TGCGCCAGCAGCTTTACTAGCGGGGGGGCCACTGAGCAGTTCTTC.

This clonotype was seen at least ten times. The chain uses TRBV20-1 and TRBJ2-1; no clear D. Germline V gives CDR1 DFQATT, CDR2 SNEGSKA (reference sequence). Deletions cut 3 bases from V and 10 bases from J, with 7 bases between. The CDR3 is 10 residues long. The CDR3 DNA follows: TGCAGTGCTAGTAACATCGAGCAGTTCTTC. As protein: CSASNIEQFF.

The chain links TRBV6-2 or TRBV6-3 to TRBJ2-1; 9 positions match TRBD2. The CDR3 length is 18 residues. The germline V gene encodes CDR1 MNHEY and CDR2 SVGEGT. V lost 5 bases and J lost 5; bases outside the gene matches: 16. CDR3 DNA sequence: TGTGCCAGCAGTCTCTCTCCCTACGAGGCTAGCGGGGACAATGAGCAGTTCTTC. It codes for CASSLSPYEASGDNEQFF.

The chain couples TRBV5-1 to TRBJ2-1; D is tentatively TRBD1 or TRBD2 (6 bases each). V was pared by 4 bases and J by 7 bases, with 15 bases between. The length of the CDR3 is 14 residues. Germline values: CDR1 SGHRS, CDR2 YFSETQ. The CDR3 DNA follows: TGCGCCAGCAGCCCGGGGGTACAGGGAAATGAGCAGTTCTTC. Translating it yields CASSPGVQGNEQFF.

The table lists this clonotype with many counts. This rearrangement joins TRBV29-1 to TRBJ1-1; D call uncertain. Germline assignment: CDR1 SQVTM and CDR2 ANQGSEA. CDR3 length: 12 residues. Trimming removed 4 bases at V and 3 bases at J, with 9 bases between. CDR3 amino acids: CSVVGPDTEAFF. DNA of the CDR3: TGCAGCGTTGTCGGGCCAGACACTGAAGCTTTCTTT.

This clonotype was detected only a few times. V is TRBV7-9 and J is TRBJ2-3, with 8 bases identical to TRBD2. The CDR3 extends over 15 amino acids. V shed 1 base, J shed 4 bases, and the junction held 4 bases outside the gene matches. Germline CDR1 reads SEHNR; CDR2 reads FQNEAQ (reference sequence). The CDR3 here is CASSLERLAPDTQYF. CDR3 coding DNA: TGTGCCAGCAGCTTAGAAAGACTAGCGCCAGATACGCAGTATTTT.

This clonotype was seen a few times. In DNA form, the CDR3 reads TGTGCCAGCAGCGGGTCGAACACTGAAGCTTTCTTT. Translating it yields CASSGSNTEAFF. This chain uses TRBV5-4 with TRBJ1-1; D gene uncertain. This CDR3 comprises 12 residues. V was clipped by 4 bases and J by 1 base, with 5 bases between them. Per the germline V gene, CDR1 is SGHNT and CDR2 is YYREEE (reference sequence). The variable domain in full, with the rest retrieved from reference TRBV5-4 and TRBJ1-1, is ETGVTQSPTHLIKTRGQQVTLRCSSQSGHNTVSWYQQALGQGPQFIFQYYREEENGRGNFPPRFSGLQFPNYSSELNVNALELDDSALYLCASSGSNTEAFFGQGTRLTVV.